Listed below are T cell receptor beta chains from one sample, sequenced in a study of T-cell reconstitution after alpha-beta-depleted transplantation in children. MiXCR, run by TCRdb on the PCR reads, gives a single entry per CDR3 protein. The table has fewer than 400,000 distinct CDR3 sequences, around 21% seen once. The material was PBMCs from the stem cell graft donor, obtained from the stem cell graft. Every receptor here comes from a human donor who donated a stem cell graft to a child with acute myeloid leukemia. The CDR3 runs from the conserved cysteine through the conserved F or W. The D gene is left open where the match is weak. Part of the rows lack a size; the others show once, few, many or a class for expanded clones.

CASSFWTTGLRTDTQYF,TGCGCCAGCAGCTTTTGGACCACAGGGTTACGAACAGATACGCAGTATTTT,TRBJ2-3,few,-,TRBV5-1,17
CASSQDGTGNTGELFF,TGCGCCAGCAGCCAAGATGGGACAGGGAACACCGGGGAGCTGTTTTTT,TRBJ2-2,-,TRBD1,TRBV4-3,16
CASSVERESYEQYF,TGTGCCAGCAGTGTGGAGCGGGAGTCTTACGAGCAGTACTTC,TRBJ2-7,few,TRBD2,TRBV2,14
CASSTRGSGSYEQYF,TGTGCCAGCAGTACCCGGGGTAGCGGGTCTTACGAGCAGTACTTC,TRBJ2-7,-,TRBD2,TRBV6-2/TRBV6-3,15
CASSQVVVTGELFF,TGTGCCAGCAGCCAGGTCGTGGTCACCGGGGAGCTGTTTTTT,TRBJ2-2,once,-,TRBV11-2,14
CASSWDGTQEQYF,TGTGCCAGCAGTTGGGACGGAACGCAGGAGCAGTACTTC,TRBJ2-7,-,-,TRBV28,13
CASTPGQAPFGQYF,TGTGCCAGCACCCCGGGACAGGCGCCTTTCGGGCAGTACTTC,TRBJ2-7,few,TRBD1,TRBV2,14
CASSTGQARETGELFF,TGCGCCAGCAGCACCGGACAGGCCCGAGAAACCGGGGAGCTGTTTTTT,TRBJ2-2,-,TRBD1,TRBV5-1,16
CASNAGGQETQYF,TGTGCCAGCAATGCGGGAGGGCAAGAGACCCAGTACTTC,TRBJ2-5,few,TRBD2,TRBV9,13
CSARPRRVAGGPREQYF,TGCAGTGCTAGACCCCGACGGGTAGCGGGAGGGCCTCGGGAGCAGTACTTC,TRBJ2-7,-,TRBD2,TRBV20-1,17
CASSHRGTTGNTIYF,TGTGCCAGCAGCCACCGGGGGACTACTGGAAACACCATATATTTT,TRBJ1-3,-,-,TRBV3-1,15
CATSPGLNTGELFF,TGTGCCACCAGCCCGGGACTTAACACCGGGGAGCTGTTTTTT,TRBJ2-2,few,-,TRBV15,14
CASSGVGTSYNSPLHF,TGCGCCAGCAGTGGTGTCGGGACCTCCTATAATTCACCCCTCCACTTT,TRBJ1-6,-,-,TRBV5-1,16
CASSQESSGRFQYF,TGTGCCAGCAGCCAAGAGTCTAGCGGGAGATTCCAGTACTTC,TRBJ2-5,few,TRBD2,TRBV4-2,14
CASRGGGTGYSEQYF,TGTGCCAGCAGAGGAGGAGGGACAGGGTATAGCGAGCAGTACTTC,TRBJ2-7,-,TRBD1,TRBV12-3/TRBV12-4,15
CASSFPGQGSWPQHF,TGTGCCAGCAGTTTCCCGGGACAGGGAAGTTGGCCCCAGCATTTT,TRBJ1-5,-,TRBD1,TRBV28,15
CAISVSGSYEQYF,TGTGCCATCAGTGTCTCCGGGTCCTACGAGCAGTACTTC,TRBJ2-7,-,-,TRBV10-3,13
CATSRPGSNTEAFF,TGTGCCACCAGCAGACCCGGGTCTAACACTGAAGCTTTCTTT,TRBJ1-1,few,-,TRBV15,14
CASKAGNYGYTF,TGTGCCAGCAAGGCAGGGAACTATGGCTACACCTTC,TRBJ1-2,-,-,TRBV2,12
CASSHGRPFANDEQFF,TGCGCCAGCAGCCATGGGCGGCCATTTGCCAATGATGAGCAGTTCTTC,TRBJ2-1,few,-,TRBV4-3,16
CASSFGQRSTDTQYF,TGCGCCAGCAGCTTTGGACAGAGAAGCACAGATACGCAGTATTTT,TRBJ2-3,-,-,TRBV5-1,15
CASSLPTGSSELFF,TGTGCCAGCAGTTTACCCACGGGATCCTCGGAACTGTTTTTT,TRBJ1-4,-,-,TRBV12-3/TRBV12-4,14
CASSYSDTDNEQFF,TGTGCCAGCAGTTACTCGGACACCGACAATGAGCAGTTCTTC,TRBJ2-1,-,-,TRBV6-5,14
CASSLAGQVSYEQYF,TGTGCCAGCAGCTTGGCCGGACAGGTATCCTACGAGCAGTACTTC,TRBJ2-7,few,TRBD1,TRBV5-4,15
CASSFGHQRETQYF,TGTGCCAGCAGTTTCGGGCATCAGCGAGAGACCCAGTACTTC,TRBJ2-5,few,-,TRBV12-3/TRBV12-4,14
CASNGGPTEAFF,TGTGCCAGCAATGGGGGGCCCACTGAAGCTTTCTTT,TRBJ1-1,-,-,TRBV28,12
CASSSSRSGNTIYF,TGTGCCAGCAGTTCATCTAGGTCTGGAAACACCATATATTTT,TRBJ1-3,-,-,TRBV2,14
CASSLMASSQFF,TGTGCCAGCAGTTTAATGGCTAGCTCACAGTTCTTC,TRBJ2-1,-,-,TRBV28,12
CASSQGPSDRGVVFAYYNEQFF,TGTGCCAGCAGCCAAGGACCTTCGGACAGGGGAGTAGTATTCGCCTACTACAATGAGCAGTTCTTC,TRBJ2-1,-,TRBD1,TRBV14,22